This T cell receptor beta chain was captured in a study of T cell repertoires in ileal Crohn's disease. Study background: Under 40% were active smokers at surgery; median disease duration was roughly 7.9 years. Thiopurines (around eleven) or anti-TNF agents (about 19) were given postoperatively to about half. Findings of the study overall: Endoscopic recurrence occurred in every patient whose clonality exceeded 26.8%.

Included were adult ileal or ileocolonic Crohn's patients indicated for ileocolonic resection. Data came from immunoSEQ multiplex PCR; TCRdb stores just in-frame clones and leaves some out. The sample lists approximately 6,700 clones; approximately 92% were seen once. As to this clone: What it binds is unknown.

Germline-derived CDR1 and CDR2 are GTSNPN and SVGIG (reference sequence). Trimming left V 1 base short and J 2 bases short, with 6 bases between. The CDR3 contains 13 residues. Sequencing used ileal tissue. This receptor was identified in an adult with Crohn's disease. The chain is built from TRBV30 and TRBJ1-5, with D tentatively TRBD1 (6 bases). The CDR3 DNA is TGTGCCTGGAGTGGACAGGGCAATCAGCCCCAGCATTTT. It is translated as CAWSGQGNQPQHF.